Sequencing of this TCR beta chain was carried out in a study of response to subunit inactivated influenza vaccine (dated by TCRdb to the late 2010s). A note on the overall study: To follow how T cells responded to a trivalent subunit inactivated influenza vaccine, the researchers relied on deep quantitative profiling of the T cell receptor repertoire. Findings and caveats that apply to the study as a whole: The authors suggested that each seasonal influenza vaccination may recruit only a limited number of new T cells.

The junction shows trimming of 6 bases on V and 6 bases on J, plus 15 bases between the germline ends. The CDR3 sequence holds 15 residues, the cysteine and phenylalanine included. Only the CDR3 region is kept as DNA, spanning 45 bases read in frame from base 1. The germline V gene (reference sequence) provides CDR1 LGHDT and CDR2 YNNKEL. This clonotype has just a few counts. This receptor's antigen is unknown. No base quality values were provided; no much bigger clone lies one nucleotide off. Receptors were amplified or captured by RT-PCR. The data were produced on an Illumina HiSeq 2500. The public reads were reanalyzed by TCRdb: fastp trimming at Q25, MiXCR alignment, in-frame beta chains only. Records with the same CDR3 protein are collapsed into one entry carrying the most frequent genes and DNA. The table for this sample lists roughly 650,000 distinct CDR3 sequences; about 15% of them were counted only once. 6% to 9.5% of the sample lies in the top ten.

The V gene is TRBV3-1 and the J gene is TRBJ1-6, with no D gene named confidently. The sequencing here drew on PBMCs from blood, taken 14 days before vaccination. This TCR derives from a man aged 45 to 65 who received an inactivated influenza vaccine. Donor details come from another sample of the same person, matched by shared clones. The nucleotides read TGTGCCAGCAGGCCAACCGGACCGGTTAATTCACCCCTCCACTTT. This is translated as CASRPTGPVNSPLHF.